This is a list of T cell receptor beta chains from one sample in a study of T cell repertoires in cytomegalovirus infection. TCRdb re-derived calls from the reads in MiXCR, one entry per CDR3 protein. The sample records tens of thousands of distinct CDR3 sequences, 4% being singletons. Sequenced material: PBMCs. All receptors come from a human donor in good health (CMV status not recorded). Some clones in this sample may be carry-over from other donors' samples. Each CDR3 is given with its conserved first and last residue.

>TRBJ2-3|12|TRBV2
CASRPREDTQYF
>TRBJ1-4|12|TRBV7-4
CASSLSGGKLFF
>TRBJ2-1|16|TRBV7-9
CASSLVGRAVDNEQFF
>TRBJ2-1|14|TRBV14
CASSQGDFFNEQFF
>TRBJ2-5|14|TRBV7-9
CASSQVDYQETQYF
>TRBJ2-7|15|TRBV6-2/TRBV6-3
CASSYPSGGFYEQYF
>TRBJ1-2|14|TRBV7-2
CASSFRGRNYGYTF
>TRBJ2-7|14|TRBV7-2
CASRFSGNSYEQYF
>TRBJ1-1|15|TRBV7-2
CASSGQGRGNTEAFF
>TRBJ2-3|15|TRBV20-1
CSAWGSGASPDTQYF
>TRBJ1-6|14|TRBV7-2
CASSDGDYNSPLHF
>TRBJ2-5|14|TRBV10-3
CAISESGSEETQYF
>TRBJ2-7|16|TRBV28
CASSSGQGGTLSEQYF
>TRBJ2-3|16|TRBV11-2
CASSLGQGPVTDTQYF
>TRBJ2-7|12|TRBV7-2
CASSLDGTEQYF
>TRBJ2-1|15|TRBV29-1
CSVVERGGRVYEQFF
>TRBJ2-3|15|TRBV7-2
CASRKPGLVEDTQYF
>TRBJ2-2|17|TRBV5-6
CASSYTLGGLNTGELFF
>TRBJ2-1|15|TRBV15
CATGTGSGDYNEQFF
>TRBJ1-5|14|TRBV12-3/TRBV12-4
CASSLEQGRQPQHF
>TRBJ2-3|16|TRBV7-8
CASSLGLDYLTDTQYF
>TRBJ1-2|15|TRBV7-9
CASSLGVSGQYGYTF
>TRBJ2-7|14|TRBV20-1
CSARFAGGGYEQYF
>TRBJ1-2|16|TRBV7-2
CASSLPGGELPYGYTF
>TRBJ1-5|19|TRBV6-8
CASSDRTGPSYYSNQPQHF
>TRBJ2-2|16|TRBV7-2
CASSHGLAGGTGELFF
>TRBJ2-7|16|TRBV6-2/TRBV6-3
CASRQPGQGKSYEQYF
>TRBJ2-7|14|TRBV7-2
CASSFVSGGYEQYF
>TRBJ2-1|12|TRBV12-3/TRBV12-4
CASSPQDNEQFF
>TRBJ2-1|15|TRBV28
CASSFAEPSYNEQFF
>TRBJ1-2|14|TRBV7-2
CASSLGGSGGGYTF
>TRBJ2-2|19|TRBV7-2
CASSLTPPGQGRYTGELFF
>TRBJ2-7|13|TRBV27
CASSLNEGDEQYF
>TRBJ1-1|11|TRBV7-2
CASSQLTEAFF
>TRBJ1-1|15|TRBV19
CASSPKAGRNTEAFF
>TRBJ1-1|16|TRBV5-1
CASNGGTGAMNTEAFF
>TRBJ1-5|12|TRBV7-2
CASGRDRQPQHF
>TRBJ2-5|17|TRBV7-2
CASSSRRRSGGPETQYF
>TRBJ2-4|13|TRBV28
CASSGPGVVGRYF
>TRBJ1-5|15|TRBV7-2
CASSLEFSFYQPQHF
>TRBJ2-7|14|TRBV27
CASRGLAGNYEQYF
>TRBJ2-5|16|TRBV4-2
CASSQDLGGGEETQYF
>TRBJ2-1|15|TRBV7-2
CASSSTSGSHNEQFF
>TRBJ2-5|13|TRBV6-5
CASRRGRQGTQYF
>TRBJ2-3|14|TRBV7-8
CASSPAVHTDTQYF
>TRBJ2-1|12|TRBV6-6
CASSYLVNEQFF
>TRBJ2-1|18|TRBV7-2
CASSLVGTSGGSYNEQFF
>TRBJ2-1|14|TRBV7-2
CASSLRSSYNEQFF